This passage covers 24 T cell receptor beta chains from one sample sequenced in a study of T cell responses to AZD1222 COVID-19 vaccine. Sequencing was performed with immunoSEQ multiplex PCR; in TCRdb, only in-frame clones are kept and a portion is missing. The table lists 150,000 to 200,000 clones, 90% to 95% of them singletons. The sequencing used peripheral blood, collected on day 0 of AZD1222 vaccination. All receptors come from an adult in good health.

This clone was observed once. V gene TRBV7-8 combines with J gene TRBJ2-1, with D possibly being TRBD1 or TRBD2 (5 bases each). The V and J ends lost 5 bases and 12 bases respectively, with 17 bases between them. This CDR3 is 13 amino acids long. CDR1 SGHVS and CDR2 FQNEAQ come from the germline V gene. The CDR3 DNA is TGTGCCAGCAGCGTCGGGACGGCCAATAGGCAGTTCTTC. This codes for CASSVGTANRQFF.

J is TRBJ1-1 and V is TRBV5-4, with D perhaps matching TRBD1 (6 bases). The germline V gene encodes CDR1 SGHNT and CDR2 YYREEE (reference sequence). The CDR3 spans 13 residues. V was trimmed by 1 base and J by 13 bases, leaving 17 bases between them. The CDR3 loop reads CASSLPGDPRGFF. CDR3 nucleotides: TGTGCCAGCAGCTTGCCCGGGGACCCCAGGGGTTTCTTT.

CDR3 protein: CASSIWTGSYEQYF. DNA of the CDR3: TGTGCCAGTAGTATCTGGACAGGGAGCTACGAGCAGTACTTC. J is TRBJ2-7 and V is TRBV19; 8 bases match TRBD1. CDR3 length: 14 residues. Germline V gives CDR1 LNHDA, CDR2 SQIVND (reference sequence). J lost 3 bases, V lost 3 bases, and 4 bases had no gene match.

The chain carries TRBV30 and TRBJ2-7; TRBD2 aligns across 9 bases. CDR1 and CDR2 (germline): GTSNPN, SVGIG (reference sequence). The CDR3 runs to 16 residues. Unmatched junction bases numbered 10, after V lost 0 bases and J lost 4 bases. The CDR3: CAWSVPWTSAFYEQYF. The CDR3 DNA reads TGTGCCTGGAGTGTACCCTGGACTAGCGCCTTTTACGAGCAGTACTTC.

The V call is TRBV29-1, the J call TRBJ1-2, with D maybe TRBD1 (6 bases). V lost 5 bases to trimming and J lost 7 bases, with 11 bases between them. The CDR3 loop spans 11 amino acids. Per the germline V gene, CDR1 is SQVTM and CDR2 is ANQGSEA. The DNA for the CDR3 is TGCAGCGTTCAGGGGCCCTCTGGCTACACCTTC. This sequence encodes CSVQGPSGYTF.

This chain connects TRBV29-1 to TRBJ2-1, with 10 bases aligning to TRBD2. Trimming cost V 4 bases and J 9 bases; bases outside gene matches: 3. The CDR3 covers 12 residues. In germline, CDR1 is SQVTM, CDR2 ANQGSEA. The CDR3 region has the DNA TGCAGCGTTGGGACTAGCGGTCGTGAGCAGTTCTTC. Its translation is CSVGTSGREQFF.

The chain uses TRBV3-1 (or the pseudogene TRBV3-2) and TRBJ2-3, with D perhaps TRBD1 (5 bases). The CDR3 totals 14 residues. Trimming cost V 4 bases and J 10 bases, with 18 bases left between them. CDR1 is LGHDT and CDR2 is YNNKEL in the germline V gene (reference sequence). CDR3 in amino acids: CASSLGVGKRAQYF. The CDR3 DNA is TGTGCCAGCAGCCTAGGGGTCGGCAAACGCGCGCAGTATTTT.

This sequence joins TRBV5-4 and TRBJ2-3; D not resolved. Germline lookup yields CDR1 SGHNT and CDR2 YYREEE (reference sequence). Trimming pared 4 bases from V and 4 bases from J, leaving 13 bases between. The CDR3 loop spans 14 amino acids. The chain's CDR3 is CASSPRTVADTQYF. In nucleotides, the CDR3 is TGTGCCAGCAGCCCGCGCACAGTGGCAGATACGCAGTATTTT.

V and J are TRBV19 and TRBJ1-1; no definite D call. V was shortened by 1 base and J by 2 bases, with 5 bases between the two germline ends. Germline loops: CDR1 LNHDA, CDR2 SQIVND (reference sequence). This CDR3 has 13 residues. CDR3 amino acids: CASSIGSNTEAFF. As DNA, the CDR3 is TGTGCCAGTAGTATAGGGTCAAACACTGAAGCTTTCTTT.

The chain combines TRBV9 with TRBJ2-7, with D unclear. Germline V gene lookup returns CDR1 SGDLS and CDR2 YYNGEE. The germline V and J ends were trimmed by 0 bases and 2 bases, with 9 bases remaining between them. This CDR3 has 14 residues. CDR3 residues: CASSVANLPYEQYF. CDR3 coding DNA: TGTGCCAGCAGCGTAGCGAACCTCCCCTACGAGCAGTACTTC.

The chain recombines TRBV5-4 with TRBJ1-1; D gene ambiguous. V was trimmed by 4 bases and J by 0 bases, leaving 13 bases between them. This CDR3 comprises 15 residues. Germline V gene data show CDR1 as SGHNT and CDR2 as YYREEE (reference sequence). CDR3: CASSGLGVMNTEAFF. CDR3 bases: TGTGCCAGCAGCGGCCTGGGTGTTATGAACACTGAAGCTTTCTTT.

The chain has TRBV5-1 and TRBJ1-4, with D uncertain. In germline, CDR1 is SGHRS, CDR2 YFSETQ. The length of the CDR3 is 15 residues. V shed 0 bases and J shed 0 bases, with 6 bases lying between them. CDR3 DNA sequence: TGCGCCAGCAGCTTGGACACTGCAACTAATGAAAAACTGTTTTTT. It specifies CASSLDTATNEKLFF. Combining the CDR3 with reference TRBV5-1 and TRBJ1-4 gives the whole variable domain KAGVTQTPRYLIKTRGQQVTLSCSPISGHRSVSWYQQTPGQGLQFLFEYFSETQRNKGNFPGRFSGRQFSNSRSEMNVSTLELGDSALYLCASSLDTATNEKLFFGSGTQLSVL.

In DNA, the CDR3 is TGTGCCACCAGGACCGGCACAGATACGCAGTATTTT. Translated, it gives CATRTGTDTQYF. The chain has TRBV15 and TRBJ2-3; unclear D gene. Trimming removed 6 bases at V and 1 base at J, with 5 bases between. The length of the CDR3 is 12 residues. Per germline, CDR1 LNHNV and CDR2 YYDKDF (reference sequence).

This clone was observed a single time. The rearrangement uses TRBV2 and TRBJ1-1; 7 bases line up with TRBD1. From germline, CDR1 is SNHLY and CDR2 FYNNEI. The V gene end was trimmed by 8 bases and the J gene end by 1 base; junction bases not matched to a gene: 4. This CDR3 has 13 amino acids. CDR3 in DNA: TGTGCCAGCCTTCGGGACAGGAACACTGAAGCTTTCTTT. Its translation is CASLRDRNTEAFF.

This clone was detected once. This chain joins TRBV4-1 and TRBJ2-2; 8 bases align to TRBD1. The CDR3 extends over 14 amino acids. The V segment lost 0 bases and the J segment 6 bases; nucleotides outside the gene matches: 0. CDR1 and CDR2 (germline): MGHRA, YSYEKL. The DNA for the CDR3 is TGCGCCAGCAGCCAAGACAGGGGGCCCGGGGAGCTGTTTTTT. Its translation: CASSQDRGPGELFF.

J is TRBJ1-6 and V is TRBV7-3; D is perhaps TRBD1 (5 bases). The CDR3 is 15 residues long. Trimming took off 2 bases at V and 6 bases at J, with 11 bases between the two ends. Germline values: CDR1 SGHTA, CDR2 FQGTGA. CDR3 in DNA: TGTGCCAGCAGCTTAGGGACGGAACCTAATTCACCCCTCCACTTT. It yields the protein CASSLGTEPNSPLHF.

V usage is TRBV28 and J usage is TRBJ1-3; the D gene is possibly TRBD1 (6 bases). The CDR3 runs to 14 residues. Trimming pared 8 bases from V and 0 bases from J, leaving 11 bases between. Germline V gene data show CDR1 as MDHEN and CDR2 as SYDVKM. This CDR3 is CASSGDYSGNTIYF. CDR3 in DNA: TGTGCCAGCTCAGGGGACTACTCTGGAAACACCATATATTTT. The whole variable domain, remainder taken from reference TRBV28 and TRBJ1-3, is DVKVTQSSRYLVKRTGEKVFLECVQDMDHENMFWYRQDPGLGLRLIYFSYDVKMKEKGDIPEGYSVSREKKERFSLILESASTNQTSMYLCASSGDYSGNTIYFGEGSWLTVV.

This clone has a handful of counts. The genes are TRBV5-4 and TRBJ2-5; 8 positions agree with TRBD1. The CDR3 contains 13 residues. Germline CDR1 and CDR2: SGHNT and YYREEE (reference sequence). With 4 bases clipped from V and 5 bases from J, the junction kept 4 bases outside the gene matches. The CDR3 coding sequence is TGTGCCAGCAGCCCAGGACAGGGCGAGACCCAGTACTTC. Translated, it gives CASSPGQGETQYF. Looking up the rest from reference TRBV5-4 and TRBJ2-5 gives the full variable domain: ETGVTQSPTHLIKTRGQQVTLRCSSQSGHNTVSWYQQALGQGPQFIFQYYREEENGRGNFPPRFSGLQFPNYSSELNVNALELDDSALYLCASSPGQGETQYFGPGTRLLVL.

V gene TRBV5-1 combines with J gene TRBJ1-2; tentative D call: TRBD1 (6 bases). Per the germline V gene, CDR1 is SGHRS and CDR2 is YFSETQ. V lost 1 base to trimming and J lost 6 bases, with 22 bases between them. The CDR3 length is 17 residues. The CDR3 region has the DNA TGCGCCAGCAGCTTGTCTCGGCGGGGGCAGGGGTCGGATGGCTACACCTTC. It is translated as CASSLSRRGQGSDGYTF.

This clone was detected a few times. This sequence joins TRBV5-1 and TRBJ2-7, with a weak D call TRBD2 (6 bases). The CDR3 totals 14 residues. The V end was cut by 4 bases, the J end by 0 bases, with 11 bases between. Germline V gives CDR1 SGHRS, CDR2 YFSETQ. CDR3 sequence reads: CASSPLSGSYEQYF. CDR3 coding DNA: TGCGCCAGCAGCCCTCTTAGCGGCTCCTACGAGCAGTACTTC.

The rearrangement uses TRBV7-2 and TRBJ2-7; 7 nucleotides line up with TRBD2. The CDR3 length is 13 residues. CDR1 and CDR2 from the germline V gene are SGHTA and FQGNSA. The J segment lost 4 bases and the V segment lost 2 bases, leaving 2 bases of the junction unmatched. Written as DNA, the CDR3 is TGTGCCAGCAGCTTAAGGCGGGAGTACGAGCAGTACTTC. Amino acid sequence: CASSLRREYEQYF.

This clone was found a few times. The chain links TRBV7-2 to TRBJ1-4; 7 bases match TRBD1. Germline assignment: CDR1 SGHTA and CDR2 FQGNSA. The CDR3 sequence is 16 residues long. J lost 6 bases, V lost 1 base, and 8 bases had no gene match. CDR3 sequence: CASSLGGLRGDEKLFF. As DNA, the CDR3 is TGTGCCAGCAGCTTAGGGGGACTCAGGGGGGATGAAAAACTGTTTTTT.

This sequence joins TRBV11-2 and TRBJ1-6; the D gene is possibly TRBD1 (5 bases). CDR1 is SGHAT, CDR2 FQNNGV, per germline. With 5 bases removed from V and 6 bases from J, the gap between germline ends came to 14 bases. This CDR3 is 15 amino acids long. The CDR3 sequence is CASSPPGGPNSPLHF. The CDR3 DNA is TGTGCCAGCAGCCCCCCCGGGGGACCTAATTCACCCCTCCACTTT.

The genes are TRBV6-2 or TRBV6-3 and TRBJ1-5; TRBD1 aligns across 10 bases. Germline V gives CDR1 MNHEY, CDR2 SVGEGT. This CDR3 spans 19 amino acids. V trimming: 2 bases; J trimming: 1 base; junction bases outside the gene matches: 11. The CDR3 loop is CASSYPTGGPFGSNQPQHF. The CDR3 region has the DNA TGTGCCAGCAGTTACCCGACAGGGGGCCCGTTTGGGAGCAATCAGCCCCAGCATTTT.